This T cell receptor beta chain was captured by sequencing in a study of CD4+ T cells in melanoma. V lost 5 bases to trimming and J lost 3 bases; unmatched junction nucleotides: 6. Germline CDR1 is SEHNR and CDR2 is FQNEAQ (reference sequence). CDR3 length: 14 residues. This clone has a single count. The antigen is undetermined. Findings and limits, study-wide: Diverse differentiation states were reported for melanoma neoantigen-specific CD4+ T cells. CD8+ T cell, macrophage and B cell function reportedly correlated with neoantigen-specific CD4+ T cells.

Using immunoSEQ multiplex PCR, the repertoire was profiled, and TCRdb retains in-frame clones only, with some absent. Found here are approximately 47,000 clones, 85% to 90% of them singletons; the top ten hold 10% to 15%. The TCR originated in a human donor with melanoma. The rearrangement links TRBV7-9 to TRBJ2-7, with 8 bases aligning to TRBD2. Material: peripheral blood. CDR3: CASSLGLANYEQYF. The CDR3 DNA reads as TGTGCCAGCAGCCTCGGACTAGCTAACTACGAGCAGTACTTC.